Listed below are T cell receptor beta chains from one sample, sequenced in a study of cytomegalovirus exposure and HLA in healthy donors. Profiled with immunoSEQ multiplex PCR; TCRdb holds only in-frame clones, not every one. The data show under 150,000 clones, with around nine tenths seen just once and approximately 10% held by the top ten. Sequencing was performed on PBMCs. The receptors shown here come from a man aged 18 to 30 in good health and CMV-seropositive. Both conserved end residues are part of each CDR3. A D gene is named only where the DNA matches it firmly. Only part of the rows carry a size: once, few, many, or a class if the clone is expanded.

d_gene: TRBD2
j_gene: TRBJ2-7
v_gene: TRBV4-2
abundance: few
CDR3nt: TGTGCCAGCAGCCAAGATCGGACTAGCGGGAGCTACGAGCAGTACTTC
CDR3aa: CASSQDRTSGSYEQYF

d_gene: TRBD2
j_gene: TRBJ2-1
v_gene: TRBV19
abundance: -
CDR3nt: TGTGCCAGTAGTATACGATTAGCGGGCTACAATGAGCAGTTCTTC
CDR3aa: CASSIRLAGYNEQFF

d_gene: -
j_gene: TRBJ1-2
v_gene: TRBV6-5
abundance: -
CDR3nt: TGTGCCAGCAGTTACGCCCCAGGGAATAACTATGGCTACACCTTC
CDR3aa: CASSYAPGNNYGYTF

d_gene: -
j_gene: TRBJ2-7
v_gene: TRBV19
abundance: few
CDR3nt: TGTGCCAGTAGTATTTATACGGGTGGCTTCTACGAGCAGTACTTC
CDR3aa: CASSIYTGGFYEQYF

d_gene: -
j_gene: TRBJ1-3
v_gene: TRBV5-1
abundance: -
CDR3nt: TGCGCCAGCAGCTTGGGCCAGATCTCTGGAAACACCATATATTTT
CDR3aa: CASSLGQISGNTIYF

d_gene: TRBD2
j_gene: TRBJ2-3
v_gene: TRBV18
abundance: -
CDR3nt: TGTGCCAGCTCACCACCCGGGACTAGCGGGGGACTCACAGATACGCAGTATTTT
CDR3aa: CASSPPGTSGGLTDTQYF

d_gene: TRBD1
j_gene: TRBJ2-4
v_gene: TRBV27
abundance: -
CDR3nt: TGTGCCAGCAGCCGAGCCGGGGACAGACCAAACATTCAGTACTTC
CDR3aa: CASSRAGDRPNIQYF

d_gene: TRBD2
j_gene: TRBJ2-1
v_gene: TRBV9
abundance: -
CDR3nt: TGTGCCAGCAGCATCACTAGCGGGGGGAACAATGAGCAGTTCTTC
CDR3aa: CASSITSGGNNEQFF

d_gene: -
j_gene: TRBJ1-2
v_gene: TRBV6-1
abundance: -
CDR3nt: TGTGCCAGCAGTGAAGTCCCCCGCGGCGGCTACACCTTC
CDR3aa: CASSEVPRGGYTF

d_gene: -
j_gene: TRBJ1-1
v_gene: TRBV30
abundance: -
CDR3nt: TGTGCCTGGACCAAAGGGTACAGAGGGTTCTCTGAAGCTTTCTTT
CDR3aa: CAWTKGYRGFSEAFF

d_gene: -
j_gene: TRBJ2-7
v_gene: TRBV6-5
abundance: -
CDR3nt: TGTGCCAGCAGTTACACCCTCCCGGGTAGCTCCTACGAGCAGTACTTC
CDR3aa: CASSYTLPGSSYEQYF

d_gene: TRBD2
j_gene: TRBJ2-5
v_gene: TRBV9
abundance: -
CDR3nt: TGTGCCAGCAGCGTAGGGGTAGCGGGAGCGGGGGAGACCCAGTACTTC
CDR3aa: CASSVGVAGAGETQYF

d_gene: -
j_gene: TRBJ1-2
v_gene: TRBV2
abundance: -
CDR3nt: TGTGCCAGCAGAACTTTCGCCGGGAACTATGGCTACACCTTC
CDR3aa: CASRTFAGNYGYTF

d_gene: -
j_gene: TRBJ2-1
v_gene: TRBV6-5
abundance: -
CDR3nt: TGTGCCAGCAGCTCGGACAGCTCCTACAATGAGCAGTTCTTC
CDR3aa: CASSSDSSYNEQFF

d_gene: -
j_gene: TRBJ1-2
v_gene: TRBV5-8
abundance: -
CDR3nt: TGTGCCAGCAACCCCAGGATTGGGGGCTACACCTTC
CDR3aa: CASNPRIGGYTF

d_gene: TRBD1
j_gene: TRBJ2-7
v_gene: TRBV14
abundance: few
CDR3nt: TGTGCCAGCAGCCTTAGGACAGGGGGCAAGCAGTACTTC
CDR3aa: CASSLRTGGKQYF

d_gene: TRBD2
j_gene: TRBJ2-7
v_gene: TRBV6-1
abundance: -
CDR3nt: TGTGCCAGCAGTGCGTTTCCTAGCGGGGGTACGTGGGAGCAGTACTTC
CDR3aa: CASSAFPSGGTWEQYF

d_gene: -
j_gene: TRBJ2-3
v_gene: TRBV18
abundance: once
CDR3nt: TGTGCCAGCTCACCGGACACCTCCACAGATACGCAGTATTTT
CDR3aa: CASSPDTSTDTQYF

d_gene: TRBD2
j_gene: TRBJ2-5
v_gene: TRBV7-6
abundance: once
CDR3nt: TGTGCCAGCAGCTCCGTGCGCCCCGCTCAGGGAGGGCAAGAGACCCAGTACTTC
CDR3aa: CASSSVRPAQGGQETQYF

d_gene: -
j_gene: TRBJ2-2
v_gene: TRBV27
abundance: -
CDR3nt: TGTGCCAGCAGTTTCCCCGGGGGGGAGCTGTTTTTT
CDR3aa: CASSFPGGELFF

d_gene: TRBD1
j_gene: TRBJ2-7
v_gene: TRBV10-3
abundance: -
CDR3nt: TGTGCCACGACCGGGACAGGGAGATCCGAGCAGTACTTC
CDR3aa: CATTGTGRSEQYF

d_gene: TRBD1
j_gene: TRBJ1-5
v_gene: TRBV14
abundance: -
CDR3nt: TGTGCCAGCAGCCAATCCGGACAGGGGAATCAGCCCCAGCATTTT
CDR3aa: CASSQSGQGNQPQHF

d_gene: -
j_gene: TRBJ2-1
v_gene: TRBV9
abundance: -
CDR3nt: TGTGCCAGCAGTTACCCCACGGATGAGCAGTTCTTC
CDR3aa: CASSYPTDEQFF

d_gene: -
j_gene: TRBJ2-7
v_gene: TRBV7-9
abundance: many
CDR3nt: TGTGCCAGCAGCCCCCGGGACACTTTATACGAGCAGTACTTC
CDR3aa: CASSPRDTLYEQYF

d_gene: TRBD1
j_gene: TRBJ2-5
v_gene: TRBV12-5
abundance: -
CDR3nt: TGTGCTAGTGGCCTCGGACAGGGAAACCAAGAGACCCAGTACTTC
CDR3aa: CASGLGQGNQETQYF

d_gene: -
j_gene: TRBJ2-3
v_gene: TRBV5-1
abundance: -
CDR3nt: TGCGCCAGCAGCTTGGAGGAGAGCACAGATACGCAGTATTTT
CDR3aa: CASSLEESTDTQYF

d_gene: -
j_gene: TRBJ2-3
v_gene: TRBV18
abundance: -
CDR3nt: TGTGCCAGCTCACCAAATCAGGGGAGAGATACGCAGTATTTT
CDR3aa: CASSPNQGRDTQYF

d_gene: -
j_gene: TRBJ1-2
v_gene: TRBV5-4
abundance: -
CDR3nt: TGTGCCAGCAGCTTGGCCAGGGCCGACTATGGCTACACCTTC
CDR3aa: CASSLARADYGYTF

d_gene: -
j_gene: TRBJ2-5
v_gene: TRBV25-1
abundance: once
CDR3nt: TGTGCCAGCCGGGGCGGACAGCCTCAAGAGACCCAGTACTTC
CDR3aa: CASRGGQPQETQYF

d_gene: TRBD2
j_gene: TRBJ2-1
v_gene: TRBV5-1
abundance: -
CDR3nt: TGCGCCAGCAGCTCGTTAGCGGGACTACCCTACAATGAGCAGTTCTTC
CDR3aa: CASSSLAGLPYNEQFF

d_gene: TRBD2
j_gene: TRBJ2-2
v_gene: TRBV2
abundance: -
CDR3nt: TGTGCCAGCAGTGAGGAGGTAGCGGGAGTCACCGGGGAGCTGTTTTTT
CDR3aa: CASSEEVAGVTGELFF

d_gene: TRBD2
j_gene: TRBJ2-1
v_gene: TRBV7-9
abundance: -
CDR3nt: TGTGCCAGCAGCTCGACTAGCGGGAGGAGCGACCACAATGAGCAGTTCTTC
CDR3aa: CASSSTSGRSDHNEQFF

d_gene: -
j_gene: TRBJ2-1
v_gene: TRBV19
abundance: -
CDR3nt: TGTGCCAGTAGTATTTCAGGGCTAAATACCTACAATGAGCAGTTCTTC
CDR3aa: CASSISGLNTYNEQFF

d_gene: -
j_gene: TRBJ1-1
v_gene: TRBV30
abundance: -
CDR3nt: TGTGCCTGGAGGAACCGCAAGGGGTCGGTGAACACTGAAGCTTTCTTT
CDR3aa: CAWRNRKGSVNTEAFF

d_gene: TRBD2
j_gene: TRBJ2-5
v_gene: TRBV5-1
abundance: -
CDR3nt: TGCGCCAGCAGCGACCCCTCGATAGCGGGAGTGGAGACCCAGTACTTC
CDR3aa: CASSDPSIAGVETQYF

d_gene: -
j_gene: TRBJ2-2
v_gene: TRBV6-6
abundance: -
CDR3nt: TGTGCCAGCAGGATACGGAGTACCGGGGAGCTGTTTTTT
CDR3aa: CASRIRSTGELFF

d_gene: TRBD1
j_gene: TRBJ1-3
v_gene: TRBV4-2
abundance: -
CDR3nt: TGTGCCAGCGCAGGAGCAGGGGGCCAGACGGCAGGAAACACCATATATTTT
CDR3aa: CASAGAGGQTAGNTIYF

d_gene: -
j_gene: TRBJ1-1
v_gene: TRBV11-2
abundance: -
CDR3nt: TGTGCCAGCAGCCATTACAGGGATCCCCTCCGCGCCGCTTTCTTT
CDR3aa: CASSHYRDPLRAAFF

d_gene: -
j_gene: TRBJ1-4
v_gene: TRBV29-1
abundance: -
CDR3nt: TGCAGCGTTGACCCAGGGCGGAATGAAAAACTGTTTTTT
CDR3aa: CSVDPGRNEKLFF

d_gene: TRBD1
j_gene: TRBJ2-7
v_gene: TRBV6-5
abundance: -
CDR3nt: TGTGCCAGTCGGATAGGACAGGAAAATACCTACGAGCAGTACTTC
CDR3aa: CASRIGQENTYEQYF

d_gene: -
j_gene: TRBJ2-3
v_gene: TRBV7-3
abundance: -
CDR3nt: TGTGCCAGCAGCTTAATGGCGGGCACAGATACGCAGTATTTT
CDR3aa: CASSLMAGTDTQYF

d_gene: TRBD2
j_gene: TRBJ2-5
v_gene: TRBV9
abundance: -
CDR3nt: TGTGCCAGCAGCGCCCGGACTAGCGGGGGGACCCAGTACTTC
CDR3aa: CASSARTSGGTQYF

d_gene: -
j_gene: TRBJ1-1
v_gene: TRBV28
abundance: -
CDR3nt: TGTGCCAGCAGTTCACAGAGCACTGAAGCTTTCTTT
CDR3aa: CASSSQSTEAFF

d_gene: TRBD1
j_gene: TRBJ2-1
v_gene: TRBV5-1
abundance: -
CDR3nt: TGCGCCAGCAGCTCGACAGGGAACAATGAGCAGTTCTTC
CDR3aa: CASSSTGNNEQFF

d_gene: TRBD1
j_gene: TRBJ2-2
v_gene: TRBV6-5
abundance: -
CDR3nt: TGTGCCAGCAGCTACAGGGGGACGGCCTACACCGGGGAGCTGTTTTTT
CDR3aa: CASSYRGTAYTGELFF

d_gene: -
j_gene: TRBJ1-3
v_gene: TRBV19
abundance: -
CDR3nt: TGTGCCAGTAGTACCCTGGACAGAAGCTCTGGAAACACCATATATTTT
CDR3aa: CASSTLDRSSGNTIYF

d_gene: -
j_gene: TRBJ1-2
v_gene: TRBV6-1
abundance: -
CDR3nt: TGTGCCAGCAGTGACCGGAGGGTAAGGAATGGCTACACCTTC
CDR3aa: CASSDRRVRNGYTF

d_gene: -
j_gene: TRBJ1-1
v_gene: TRBV30
abundance: -
CDR3nt: TGTGCCTGGAGCCGGCCAGGGGTTATGAACACTGAAGCTTTCTTT
CDR3aa: CAWSRPGVMNTEAFF

d_gene: -
j_gene: TRBJ2-2
v_gene: TRBV9
abundance: -
CDR3nt: TGTGCCAGCAGCTTACTTCTCGGGACTAACACCGGGGAGCTGTTTTTT
CDR3aa: CASSLLLGTNTGELFF

d_gene: TRBD1
j_gene: TRBJ1-1
v_gene: TRBV7-9
abundance: -
CDR3nt: TGTGCCAGCAGCCCTCGGACAGGGAACACTGAAGCTTTCTTT
CDR3aa: CASSPRTGNTEAFF

d_gene: -
j_gene: TRBJ2-3
v_gene: TRBV10-3
abundance: once
CDR3nt: TGTGCCATCAGTGAGTCCCTCGCGCCAGATACGCAGTATTTT
CDR3aa: CAISESLAPDTQYF

d_gene: -
j_gene: TRBJ2-5
v_gene: TRBV25-1
abundance: -
CDR3nt: TGTGCCAGCAGTGCCAGGGGAATCCAAGAGACCCAGTACTTC
CDR3aa: CASSARGIQETQYF

d_gene: -
j_gene: TRBJ2-7
v_gene: TRBV20-1
abundance: once
CDR3nt: TGCAGTGCTCACAGGCGGGGGCAGCAGTACTTC
CDR3aa: CSAHRRGQQYF

d_gene: -
j_gene: TRBJ2-1
v_gene: TRBV4-1
abundance: -
CDR3nt: TGCGCCAGCAGCCAAGGGGACTTCACTGAGCAGTTCTTC
CDR3aa: CASSQGDFTEQFF

d_gene: -
j_gene: TRBJ2-1
v_gene: TRBV7-8
abundance: once
CDR3nt: TGTGCCAGCAGCTCCCGGGCGGGCCAAGGGGAGCAGTTCTTC
CDR3aa: CASSSRAGQGEQFF

d_gene: -
j_gene: TRBJ1-5
v_gene: TRBV6-5
abundance: -
CDR3nt: TGTGCCAGCAGCGAACAGGGTACCAATCAGCCCCAGCATTTT
CDR3aa: CASSEQGTNQPQHF

d_gene: -
j_gene: TRBJ2-4
v_gene: TRBV4-2
abundance: -
CDR3nt: TGTGCCAGCAGCCAAGGAGGGCTAAGCCCTTCTGGCATTCAGTACTTC
CDR3aa: CASSQGGLSPSGIQYF

d_gene: TRBD2
j_gene: TRBJ2-5
v_gene: TRBV7-9
abundance: -
CDR3nt: TGTGCCAGCAGCTTTGGACTAGCGGGAGGAGGGGAGACCCAGTACTTC
CDR3aa: CASSFGLAGGGETQYF

d_gene: -
j_gene: TRBJ2-3
v_gene: TRBV6-4
abundance: -
CDR3nt: TGTGCCAGCAGCGCGGATTTCCCCGAGGGCACAGATACGCAGTATTTT
CDR3aa: CASSADFPEGTDTQYF